This TCR beta chain was captured by sequencing in a study of blood T cell repertoires in COVID-19. Repertoires were generated with immunoSEQ multiplex PCR, while TCRdb's copy carries only in-frame clones and drops some. This sample carries roughly 72,000 clones, approximately 85% of them seen once, and the ten largest clones take 5.4%. The CDR3 covers 16 residues. Germline CDR1 SGHVS, CDR2 FQNEAQ. Trimming pared 4 bases from V and 2 bases from J, leaving 16 bases between. The sequenced sample consisted of peripheral blood. The genes are TRBV7-8 and TRBJ2-3, with D unclear. The origin of this receptor is a woman aged 80 or over with active or convalescent COVID-19. CDR3 amino acids: CASSSKLLTNTDTQYF. For the CDR3, the DNA is TGTGCCAGCAGCTCGAAACTACTTACAAACACAGATACGCAGTATTTT.